This TCR beta chain was identified during a study of control samples from healthy donors and cancer patients. Clones were sequenced by immunoSEQ multiplex PCR, and TCRdb holds only the in-frame ones, with some missing. The data contain under 200,000 clones, approximately 86% of them seen just once; the ten biggest clones take up approximately 4.9%. Germline V gives CDR1 SNHLY, CDR2 FYNNEI. This CDR3 region has 15 residues. The ends were cut back, 3 bases at V and 3 bases at J, with 15 bases in the middle. V is TRBV2 and J is TRBJ2-7, with D unclear. This TCR came from a woman in her twenties or thirties in good health. Sequencing was done on a sample of blood. CDR3 sequence: CASSDRADKSYEQYF. DNA for the CDR3: TGTGCCAGCAGTGACAGAGCAGATAAGAGCTACGAGCAGTACTTC.